This TCR beta chain was sequenced for a study of blood T cell repertoires in COVID-19. This CDR3 region has 13 residues. In germline, CDR1 is MDHEN, CDR2 SYDVKM. The trim removed 11 bases at V and 1 base at J, leaving 8 bases unmatched. Grouping used clinical history reported by participants in a survey and questionnaire. Profiled with immunoSEQ multiplex PCR; TCRdb holds only in-frame clones, not every one. The sample comprises fewer than 300,000 clones, about nine tenths of which are singletons, and roughly 1.1% rests with the top ten. The specimen was PBMCs or T cells enriched from blood (not recorded which). This sequence was found in a woman aged 25 to 39 who had recovered from COVID-19. The V call is TRBV28, the J call TRBJ2-7, with 7 nucleotides matching TRBD1. The CDR3 DNA is TGTGCCGGTCGGGACAGACGTTCCTACGAGCAGTACTTC. Its translation: CAGRDRRSYEQYF. The variable domain in full, completed from reference TRBV28 and TRBJ2-7, reads DVKVTQSSRYLVKRTGEKVFLECVQDMDHENMFWYRQDPGLGLRLIYFSYDVKMKEKGDIPEGYSVSREKKERFSLILESASTNQTSMYLCAGRDRRSYEQYFGPGTRLTVT.